Following are 25 T cell receptor beta chains from one sample sequenced in a study of radiotherapy plus CTLA-4 blockade in lung cancer. Method: immunoSEQ multiplex PCR; TCRdb's copy keeps in-frame clones and lacks some. This table has tens of thousands of clones, 70% to 85% appearing once. Sequenced here: peripheral blood, sampled from a patient treated with radiotherapy plus ipilimumab. The receptors here all came from a human donor with non-small cell lung cancer who had a partial response to radiotherapy plus ipilimumab.

The chain has TRBV19 and TRBJ1-5; D is possibly TRBD1 (5 bases). V lost 4 bases and J lost 7, with 20 bases in between. The germline CDR1 and CDR2 sequences are LNHDA and SQIVND (reference sequence). The CDR3 runs 16 residues. CDR3 bases: TGTGCCAGTAGTAGTGGGCCAGGGTCTTTCGGCCAGCCCCAGCATTTT. This gives the protein CASSSGPGSFGQPQHF.

This clone was detected only a few times. The chain couples TRBV5-4 to TRBJ2-7; 9 nucleotides line up with TRBD2. Germline V lookup: CDR1 SGHNT, CDR2 YYREEE (reference sequence). The CDR3 extends over 15 amino acids. With 4 bases clipped from V and 1 base from J, the junction kept 6 bases outside the gene matches. CDR3 nucleotides: TGTGCCAGCAGCCCCCGACTAGCGGATTCCTACGAGCAGTACTTC. Protein sequence: CASSPRLADSYEQYF.

This clone appeared once. The chain is built from TRBV5-8 and TRBJ2-1; TRBD1 might be the D (6 bases). This CDR3 is 14 amino acids long. Trimming stripped 1 base from V and 5 bases from J, with 10 bases between. Germline CDR1 and CDR2: SGHTS and YDEGEE. As DNA, the CDR3 is TGTGCCAGCAGCTTGATGACAGGTAACAATGAGCAGTTCTTC. Protein: CASSLMTGNNEQFF.

The chain uses TRBV28 and TRBJ2-7; D unresolved. Trimming removed 5 bases at V and 1 base at J, with 9 bases between. This CDR3 has 13 residues. The germline V gene encodes CDR1 MDHEN and CDR2 SYDVKM. The CDR3 DNA is TGTGCCAGCAGTACCCAGGATTCCTACGAGCAGTACTTC. Encoded protein: CASSTQDSYEQYF.

Here the CDR3 DNA reads TGTGCCAGCCAATGGCAGTACACAGATACGCAGTATTTT. Residues: CASQWQYTDTQYF. The chain couples TRBV6-1 to TRBJ2-3; no clear D. The CDR3 has 13 residues. In germline, CDR1 is MNHNS, CDR2 SASEGT. Trimming took 8 bases from V and 2 from J, leaving 11 bases between them.

This chain's CDR3 is CASSLGRQGPYNEQFF. Written as DNA, the CDR3 is TGCGCCAGCAGCTTGGGGAGACAGGGCCCTTACAATGAGCAGTTCTTC. V gene TRBV5-1 combines with J gene TRBJ2-1; TRBD1 agrees at 7 bases. Germline lookup yields CDR1 SGHRS and CDR2 YFSETQ. The junction had 7 bases not matched to a gene; V was cut back by 0 bases and J by 4 bases. The CDR3 contains 16 residues.

The rearrangement uses TRBV5-4 and TRBJ2-2; weak D call: TRBD1 (5 bases). Germline V gene data show CDR1 as SGHNT and CDR2 as YYREEE (reference sequence). The CDR3 runs 16 residues. Deletions cut 0 bases from V and 5 bases from J, with 14 bases between. CDR3 coding DNA: TGTGCCAGCAGCTTGGCCACAGGAGTAGAGACCGGGGAGCTGTTTTTT. It translates to CASSLATGVETGELFF.

The rearrangement links TRBV9 to TRBJ1-2, with 7 bases lining up with TRBD1. J lost 0 bases, V lost 4 bases, and 6 bases had no gene match. This CDR3 has 15 residues. From germline, CDR1 is SGDLS and CDR2 YYNGEE. The CDR3: CASSPGTAPNYGYTF. The CDR3 DNA is TGTGCCAGCAGCCCCGGGACAGCCCCTAACTATGGCTACACCTTC.

The rearrangement links TRBV6-6 to TRBJ1-6; D call uncertain. Looked up from germline, CDR1 is MNHNY and CDR2 is SVGAGI (reference sequence). The V end lost 4 bases, the J end lost 10 bases, and 11 bases lay between the germline ends. This CDR3 is 13 amino acids long. The CDR3 DNA reads TGTGCCAGCAGTTTAGAACAGCAGTCACCCCTCCACTTT. Amino acids: CASSLEQQSPLHF.

This sequence joins TRBV9 and TRBJ2-7; D is ambiguous. This CDR3 is built from 14 residues. Deletions cut 4 bases from V and 0 bases from J, with 11 bases between. Germline V gives CDR1 SGDLS, CDR2 YYNGEE. The CDR3 DNA is TGTGCCAGCAGCCCCCAGGCCTTCTCCTACGAGCAGTACTTC. It specifies CASSPQAFSYEQYF.

The J gene is TRBJ2-3, the V gene TRBV9, with a weak D call TRBD2 (5 bases). Trimming removed 3 bases from V and 2 bases from J, with 7 bases in between. The CDR3 is 13 residues long. Germline V gene sequence: CDR1 SGDLS, CDR2 YYNGEE. CDR3 region: CASSADFTDTQYF. For the CDR3, the DNA is TGTGCCAGCAGCGCGGACTTCACAGATACGCAGTATTTT.

Details on this clone: One end of the junction is discordant with germline, which a read error may explain. This chain links TRBV10-3 with TRBJ1-5; D is possibly TRBD1 (6 bases). The CDR3 covers 15 residues. Germline values: CDR1 ENHRY, CDR2 SYGVKD. The CDR3 DNA follows: TGTGCCAGCAGTTACGGAACAGGGCCCAATCAGCCCCAGCATTTT. Protein: CASSYGTGPNQPQHF.

The chain carries TRBV5-4 and TRBJ1-1, with TRBD1 matching over 7 bases. J lost 3 bases, V lost 4 bases, and 6 bases had no gene match. Germline CDR1 is SGHNT and CDR2 is YYREEE (reference sequence). This CDR3 comprises 14 residues. The CDR3 spells CASSAGQRDTEAFF. Here the CDR3 DNA reads TGTGCCAGCAGCGCGGGACAGCGAGACACTGAAGCTTTCTTT.

CDR3 in DNA: TGCAGCGTTGGACTGACAGGGGGTTCTTATGGCTACACCTTC. It translates to CSVGLTGGSYGYTF. V and J are TRBV29-1 and TRBJ1-2; 9 nucleotides line up with TRBD1. With 4 bases clipped from V and 5 bases from J, the junction kept 8 bases outside the gene matches. The CDR3 is made up of 14 amino acids. Germline V CDR1 and CDR2: SQVTM, ANQGSEA.

V usage is TRBV6-5 and J usage is TRBJ2-7; TRBD1 matches at 10 bases. J was trimmed by 6 bases and V by 0 bases; bases with no gene match: 5. Germline values: CDR1 MNHEY, CDR2 SVGAGI. The CDR3 loop spans 15 amino acids. CDR3 DNA: TGTGCCAGCAGTTACTCTGGGACAGGGGTAAGCGAGCAGTACTTC. Its protein is CASSYSGTGVSEQYF.

This clone came up a few times. CDR3 nucleotide sequence: TGTGCCAGTACCTCCGAGACAGGATACGTGGGGGAGCTGTTTTTT. Translating gives CASTSETGYVGELFF. The chain carries TRBV19 and TRBJ2-2; maybe TRBD1 (6 bases). The CDR3 totals 15 residues. In germline, CDR1 is LNHDA, CDR2 SQIVND (reference sequence). Trimming pared 7 bases from V and 8 bases from J, leaving 20 bases between.

The chain is built from TRBV2 and TRBJ2-1; D call uncertain. This CDR3 contains 15 residues. Germline loops: CDR1 SNHLY, CDR2 FYNNEI. The V and J ends lost 5 bases and 0 bases respectively, with 11 bases between them. This CDR3 is CASSTRVSSYNEQFF. In DNA, the CDR3 is TGTGCCAGCAGTACCCGAGTATCCTCCTACAATGAGCAGTTCTTC.

Of note for this clone: Likely a read error: the CDR3 ends without its conserved phenylalanine or tryptophan. CDR3 protein: CASSVGTSYEQYS. In nucleotides, the CDR3 is TGTGCCAGCAGCGTCGGGACATCCTACGAGCAGTACTCC. The chain uses TRBV5-6 and TRBJ2-7, with a possible D match to TRBD1 (6 bases). Germline values: CDR1 SGHDT, CDR2 YYEEEE. V was pared by 4 bases and J by 1 base, with 9 bases between. This CDR3 has 13 residues.

This clone was recorded once. The V call is TRBV6-1, the J call TRBJ1-2; 7 bases are shared with TRBD1. Germline V gene sequence: CDR1 MNHNS, CDR2 SASEGT. The J segment lost 2 bases and the V segment lost 10 bases, leaving 7 bases of the junction unmatched. The CDR3 has 13 amino acids. The DNA of the CDR3 is TGTGCCACCTGGGGACAGCTGAACTATGGCTACACCTTC. It specifies CATWGQLNYGYTF.

The chain is built from TRBV7-3 and TRBJ2-3; TRBD2 matches 7 bases. Germline V gene data show CDR1 as SGHTA and CDR2 as FQGTGA. This CDR3 is built from 18 residues. The V and J ends lost 5 bases and 1 base, in that order; junction bases with no gene match: 15. DNA for the CDR3: TGTGCCAGCAGCCCAGAACCGATCGGGCTAGCGGGCACAGATACGCAGTATTTT. Residues: CASSPEPIGLAGTDTQYF.

This sequence joins TRBV14 and TRBJ1-3; D possibly corresponds to TRBD1 (6 bases). CDR3 length equals 14 residues. Trimming shortened V by 1 base and J by 7 bases, and 11 bases separated the two germline ends. The germline V gene has CDR1 SGHDN and CDR2 FVKESK. In nucleotides, the CDR3 is TGTGCCAGCAGCCAAGCGGTTCAGGGGAACACCATATATTTT. Its protein product is CASSQAVQGNTIYF.

V and J are TRBV6-1 and TRBJ2-7; D possibly corresponds to TRBD1 (5 bases). Germline values: CDR1 MNHNS, CDR2 SASEGT. The CDR3 has 14 residues. Trimming cost V 7 bases and J 3 bases, with 16 bases left between them. The CDR3 nucleotides read TGTGCCAGCAAACAGACAGCGTTTCTCTACGAGCAGTACTTC. Amino acid sequence: CASKQTAFLYEQYF.

This chain joins TRBV4-1 and TRBJ2-5, with 11 bases identical to TRBD2. Germline CDR1 reads MGHRA; CDR2 reads YSYEKL. This CDR3 has 16 amino acids. The V segment lost 1 base and the J segment 3 bases; nucleotides outside the gene matches: 4. CDR3 DNA sequence: TGCGCCAGCAGCCAAGCCGGGACTAGCGGTAAAGAGACCCAGTACTTC. It yields the protein CASSQAGTSGKETQYF.

The rearrangement links TRBV9 to TRBJ1-1; D not resolved. Per germline, CDR1 SGDLS and CDR2 YYNGEE. The CDR3 spans 14 residues. Trimming shortened V by 0 bases and J by 9 bases, and 15 bases separated the two germline ends. The CDR3 DNA sequence: TGTGCCAGCAGCGTAGTACCGGGCGGGGAGAAAGCTTTCTTT. Its protein is CASSVVPGGEKAFF. The whole variable domain, remainder taken from reference TRBV9 and TRBJ1-1, is DSGVTQTPKHLITATGQRVTLRCSPRSGDLSVYWYQQSLDQGLQFLIQYYNGEERAKGNILERFSAQQFPDLHSELNLSSLELGDSALYFCASSVVPGGEKAFFGQGTRLTVV.

The J gene is TRBJ2-5, the V gene TRBV4-2; D not resolved. The J call could be wrong; TRBJ2-7 is a better fit for the DNA end. In germline, CDR1 is LGHNA, CDR2 YNFKEQ. This CDR3 is built from 14 residues. The chain's CDR3 is CASSQAETGYEQYF. In DNA form, the CDR3 reads TGTGCCAGCAGCCAAGCGGAGACTGGTTACGAGCAGTACTTC.